One and the same sample provided the 25 T cell receptor beta chains below, sequenced in a study of human T cells and chemical hapten exposure. As to time point: patch test 2, 6 weeks after DPC sensitization. Treatment noted: therapeutic diphenylcyclopropenone sensitization with weekly scalp DPC. TCRdb passed the RACE reads through MiXCR, listing each CDR3 protein once. The repertoire holds around 130,000 distinct CDR3 sequences, with around 11% as singletons. The source material was whole blood, sampled in connection with sensitization to the hapten diphenylcyclopropenone (DPC). The receptors stem from a woman aged 45 to 65 with alopecia areata. Some clones in this sample may be carry-over from other donors' samples.

This clonotype was detected ten times or more. The gene calls are TRBV12-3 or TRBV12-4 and TRBJ2-7; possibly TRBD1 for D (6 bases). V was shortened by 6 bases and J by 4 bases, with 10 bases between the two germline ends. This CDR3 is 12 amino acids long. The CDR3 here is CASSPQGYEQYF. The CDR3 nucleotides are TGTGCCAGCAGCCCACAGGGTTACGAGCAGTACTTC.

The V gene is TRBV5-1, the J gene TRBJ2-5; weak D call: TRBD2 (5 bases). The CDR3 is 18 residues long. The V gene's germline CDR1 is SGHRS and CDR2 YFSETQ. V dropped 4 bases and J dropped 2 bases, with 24 bases sitting between them. The CDR3 nucleotides are TGCGCCAGCAGCCCGGGAATGCAGGCCACCTTTAATCAAGAGACCCAGTACTTC. Translated: CASSPGMQATFNQETQYF.

In this sample, this clonotype turned up many times. The chain couples TRBV10-3 to TRBJ2-3; tentatively, D is TRBD2 (5 bases). Germline V gene data show CDR1 as ENHRY and CDR2 as SYGVKD. Deletions cut 9 bases from V and 2 bases from J, with 24 bases between. This CDR3 is built from 17 residues. The CDR3 loop reads CAISTGSGQTITDTQYF. The CDR3 coding sequence is TGTGCCATTTCCACGGGATCAGGCCAGACCATCACAGATACGCAGTATTTT.

In this sample, this clonotype turned up many times. The CDR3 is CASSESRLPPGNQPQHF. The CDR3 DNA reads as TGCGCCAGCAGTGAGTCCAGGCTCCCCCCGGGCAATCAGCCCCAGCATTTT. This chain joins TRBV10-2 and TRBJ1-5, with D unclear. Germline V CDR1 and CDR2: WSHSY, SAAADI. The V gene lost 0 bases and the J gene lost 2 bases, with 14 bases spanning the gap. The CDR3 is 17 amino acids.

This clonotype was picked up a small number of times. The chain employs TRBV20-1 and TRBJ2-7; 8 bases align to TRBD2. Unmatched junction bases numbered 8, after V lost 5 bases and J lost 2 bases. CDR3 length: 14 amino acids. Germline V CDR1 and CDR2: DFQATT, SNEGSKA (reference sequence). The CDR3 coding sequence is TGCAGTGCTTCCGAGGGAGCGGGAGCCTACGAGCAGTACTTC. This sequence encodes CSASEGAGAYEQYF.

This sequence joins TRBV14 and TRBJ2-2; the D is unclear. V lost 1 base and J 1 base, leaving 7 bases between the germline ends. This CDR3 is 15 amino acids long. Germline V lookup: CDR1 SGHDN, CDR2 FVKESK. CDR3: CASSQGRKNTGELFF. The DNA of the CDR3 is TGTGCCAGCAGCCAAGGTCGGAAGAACACCGGGGAGCTGTTTTTT. Full variable domain (outside the CDR3, taken from reference TRBV14 and TRBJ2-2): EAGVTQFPSHSVIEKGQTVTLRCDPISGHDNLYWYRRVMGKEIKFLLHFVKESKQDESGMPNNRFLAERTGGTYSTLKVQPAELEDSGVYFCASSQGRKNTGELFFGEGSRLTVL.

The table lists this clonotype with a few counts. The gene calls are TRBV5-4 and TRBJ2-5; D is perhaps TRBD2 (5 bases). Deletions cut 1 base from V and 4 bases from J, with 11 bases between. The CDR3 has 14 amino acids. The germline V gene encodes CDR1 SGHNT and CDR2 YYREEE (reference sequence). The CDR3 loop is CASSLRLTGETQYF. In DNA, the CDR3 is TGTGCCAGCAGCTTGAGACTAACCGGAGAGACCCAGTACTTC.

The CDR3: CASKMGWALYNEQFF. The DNA for the CDR3 is TGTGCCAGCAAGATGGGGTGGGCCCTCTACAATGAGCAGTTCTTC. The chain uses TRBV7-2 and TRBJ2-1, with D unclear. Between the trimmed V and J ends, which lost 7 bases and 3 bases, there was a span of 16 bases. The CDR3 runs to 15 residues. CDR1 and CDR2 (germline): SGHTA, FQGNSA.

The chain links TRBV5-1 to TRBJ1-5, with D possibly matching TRBD1 (5 bases). Germline values: CDR1 SGHRS, CDR2 YFSETQ. V was clipped by 4 bases and J by 6 bases, with 11 bases between them. CDR3 length equals 13 residues. The CDR3 nucleotides are TGCGCCAGCAGCACGCAGGGAGGTCAGCCCCAGCATTTT. As protein: CASSTQGGQPQHF.

This clonotype was recorded at least ten times. The CDR3 DNA reads as TGTGCCAGCAGTGAACATGGCTACACCTTC. It codes for CASSEHGYTF. This chain joins TRBV6-1 and TRBJ1-2; D not resolved. The V end was cut by 2 bases, the J end by 6 bases, with 1 base between. Germline V CDR1 and CDR2: MNHNS, SASEGT. The CDR3 length is 10 residues.

This chain joins TRBV29-1 and TRBJ2-7; D is ambiguous. Per the germline V gene, CDR1 is SQVTM and CDR2 is ANQGSEA. The CDR3 is 11 residues long. Trimming shortened V by 7 bases and J by 0 bases, and 7 bases separated the two germline ends. In nucleotides, the CDR3 is TGCAGCGGACAAAACTCCTACGAGCAGTACTTC. Residues: CSGQNSYEQYF.

This clonotype was seen ten or more times. V and J are TRBV14 and TRBJ2-2; either TRBD1 or TRBD2 may supply D (6 bases each). Trimming pared 5 bases from V and 6 bases from J, leaving 16 bases between. The CDR3 consists of 15 residues. Germline assignment: CDR1 SGHDN and CDR2 FVKESK. Here the CDR3 DNA reads TGTGCCAGCAGCTCATGGAGGGGGTTATCCGGGGAGCTGTTTTTT. Amino acid sequence: CASSSWRGLSGELFF.

The table lists this clonotype with a count of one. The V call is TRBV10-3, the J call TRBJ2-7; D is unclear. Germline V gene data show CDR1 as ENHRY and CDR2 as SYGVKD. V was shortened by 2 bases and J by 6 bases, with 5 bases between the two germline ends. CDR3 length: 11 amino acids. The CDR3: CAISELAEQYF. The CDR3, as DNA: TGTGCCATCAGTGAGCTCGCCGAGCAGTACTTC.

A word on this clonotype: A read error may be the cause here, since a much bigger clone is one base away. This chain links TRBV10-3 with TRBJ1-2; D gene uncertain. V dropped 7 bases and J dropped 5 bases, with 17 bases sitting between them. Germline values: CDR1 ENHRY, CDR2 SYGVKD. This CDR3 contains 14 residues. Here the CDR3 DNA reads TGTGCCATCACTGAAAGGAACGTACAGTATGGCTACACCTTC. This translates into CAITERNVQYGYTF.

The gene calls are TRBV19 and TRBJ1-5, with D possibly matching TRBD1 (5 bases). The CDR3 loop spans 12 amino acids. Trimming stripped 6 bases from V and 7 bases from J, with 10 bases between. Germline CDR1 is LNHDA and CDR2 is SQIVND (reference sequence). As DNA, the CDR3 is TGTGCCAGTAGGCGGGGGGGACAGCCCCAGCATTTT. Protein product: CASRRGGQPQHF.

This clonotype was detected only a few times. The V gene is TRBV27, the J gene TRBJ1-5; a weak D match, TRBD1 (6 bases). V lost 2 bases to trimming and J lost 5 bases, with 10 bases between them. In germline, CDR1 is MNHEY, CDR2 SMNVEV (reference sequence). There are 14 residues in the CDR3. CDR3 in amino acids: CASSLQGTYQPQHF. The DNA of the CDR3 is TGTGCCAGCAGTTTACAGGGGACCTATCAGCCCCAGCATTTT.

The chain joins TRBV25-1 to TRBJ1-2; 8 bases are shared with TRBD1. V was pared by 6 bases and J by 4 bases, with 7 bases of the junction left unmatched. The V gene's germline CDR1 is MGHDK and CDR2 SYGVNS. The CDR3 is made up of 14 amino acids. This chain's CDR3 is CASRPGGSGYGYTF. The CDR3 DNA follows: TGTGCCAGCAGACCAGGGGGCTCCGGCTATGGCTACACCTTC.

This clonotype appeared many times. This chain connects TRBV7-3 to TRBJ1-6; perhaps TRBD1 as D (5 bases). CDR1 SGHTA and CDR2 FQGTGA come from the germline V gene. V was pared by 4 bases and J by 7 bases, with 11 bases between. CDR3 size: 14 residues. The CDR3 nucleotides are TGTGCCAGCAGCTCGGGACTCGGAAATTCACCCCTCCACTTT. It encodes CASSSGLGNSPLHF.

This clonotype was recorded at least ten times. The chain links TRBV27 to TRBJ1-2, with D possibly being TRBD1 (6 bases). CDR1 is MNHEY and CDR2 is SMNVEV in the germline V gene (reference sequence). CDR3 length: 15 residues. V lost 0 bases and J 2 bases, leaving 10 bases between the germline ends. CDR3 region: CASSLSAGANYGYTF. The CDR3, as DNA: TGTGCCAGCAGTTTATCCGCAGGGGCCAACTATGGCTACACCTTC.

This clonotype was seen ten or more times. The CDR3 reads CASSLHRGGVGSNQPQHF. The CDR3 bases are TGTGCCAGCAGCTTGCACAGGGGAGGAGTAGGTAGCAATCAGCCCCAGCATTTT. The genes are TRBV5-5 and TRBJ1-5, with 7 bases that match TRBD1. Germline CDR1 and CDR2: SGHKS and YYEKEE (reference sequence). This CDR3 spans 18 amino acids. Trimming at V came to 1 base and at J to 0 bases, leaving 10 bases not matched to a gene.

This clonotype was found a few times. The V gene is TRBV12-3 or TRBV12-4, the J gene TRBJ1-1; TRBD1 is a possible D gene (5 bases). The ends were cut back, 5 bases at V and 3 bases at J, with 19 bases in the middle. This CDR3 contains 16 residues. CDR3 sequence reads: CASSGGSGRRDTEAFF. In DNA, the CDR3 is TGTGCCAGCAGTGGGGGGTCGGGACGAAGGGACACTGAAGCTTTCTTT.

This clonotype occurred many times. The rearrangement joins TRBV5-1 to TRBJ2-3; possible D gene TRBD1, 5 bases. The CDR3 runs to 16 residues. Germline V lookup: CDR1 SGHRS, CDR2 YFSETQ. V gave up 4 bases and J gave up 4 bases, with 19 bases separating them. The CDR3 DNA sequence: TGCGCCAGCAGCCCAGGACCGCCGGCAGGGCCAGATACGCAGTATTTT. Its translation is CASSPGPPAGPDTQYF.

V is TRBV18 and J is TRBJ2-2; D might be TRBD1 or TRBD2, each matching 5 bases. CDR3 length: 16 residues. Germline-derived CDR1 and CDR2 are KGHSH and LQKENI. V lost 6 bases and J 2 bases, leaving 16 bases between the germline ends. The CDR3 coding sequence is TGTGCCAGCTCTTCCCTGGGACGGAGCAACACCGGGGAGCTGTTTTTT. Amino acids: CASSSLGRSNTGELFF.

This clonotype was detected only a few times. The chain couples TRBV20-1 to TRBJ2-1, with 13 bases aligning to TRBD2. This CDR3 region has 15 residues. Trimming cost V 6 bases and J 0 bases; bases outside gene matches: 2. Germline V lookup: CDR1 DFQATT, CDR2 SNEGSKA (reference sequence). DNA for the CDR3: TGCAGTGCCCGGACTAGCGGGAGCTCCTACAATGAGCAGTTCTTC. Protein sequence: CSARTSGSSYNEQFF.

V gene TRBV29-1 combines with J gene TRBJ2-7; D may be TRBD2 (6 bases). Looked up from germline, CDR1 is SQVTM and CDR2 is ANQGSEA. The length of the CDR3 is 13 residues. V gave up 0 bases and J gave up 3 bases, with 9 bases separating them. The CDR3 nucleotides read TGCAGCGTTGAAGAGCGGAGGGACTACGAGCAGTACTTC. It specifies CSVEERRDYEQYF.